A selection of T cell receptor beta chains follows, all from one sample in a study of blood T cell repertoires in COVID-19. Profiled with immunoSEQ multiplex PCR; TCRdb holds only in-frame clones, not every one. The table has about 220,000 clones, 88% seen once. Sequenced: PBMCs or T cells enriched from blood (not recorded which). The receptors originated from a woman aged 40 to 50 with acute COVID-19. The CDR3 runs from the conserved cysteine through the conserved F or W. Rows give clone size only sometimes, using once, few, many, or a class for an expanded clone.

few | TRBV6-5 | CASSYGGTGKAYTF
- | TRBV10-2 | CASSEATEYTDTQYF
- | TRBV12-5 | CASGPSGRAGETQYF
- | TRBV5-6 | CASSLWGQGALAFF
- | TRBV5-6 | CASSLWGAGGTEAFF
- | TRBV7-9 | CASSPGTSGNNEQFF
- | TRBV6-5 | CASSYGGYEAEAFF
- | TRBV4-3 | CASSQELPMETQYF
- | TRBV2 | CASSIDMTGGYEKLFF
- | TRBV7-2 | CASSLGSGGSNTGELFF
- | TRBV28 | CASSENRGISYEQYF
- | TRBV6-4 | CASSDSTGADTQYF
- | TRBV4-3 | CASRQDRQGMGGYTF
- | TRBV11-3 | CASRRSPPDRGREIYEQYF
- | TRBV10-1 | CASSFSGGNEQFF
- | TRBV7-9 | CASSSGPGLAGYEQYF
- | TRBV7-2 | CASTTGGVTNNEQFF
- | TRBV5-1 | CASSAGTSGPYEQYF
- | TRBV2 | CASRDRTDSPLHF
- | TRBV10-1 | CASSEDRGFGYTF
- | TRBV19 | CASSTPRGQPQHF
- | TRBV30 | CAWSEGLVLDTQYF
- | TRBV5-1 | CASSRGTSGGRSTDTQYF